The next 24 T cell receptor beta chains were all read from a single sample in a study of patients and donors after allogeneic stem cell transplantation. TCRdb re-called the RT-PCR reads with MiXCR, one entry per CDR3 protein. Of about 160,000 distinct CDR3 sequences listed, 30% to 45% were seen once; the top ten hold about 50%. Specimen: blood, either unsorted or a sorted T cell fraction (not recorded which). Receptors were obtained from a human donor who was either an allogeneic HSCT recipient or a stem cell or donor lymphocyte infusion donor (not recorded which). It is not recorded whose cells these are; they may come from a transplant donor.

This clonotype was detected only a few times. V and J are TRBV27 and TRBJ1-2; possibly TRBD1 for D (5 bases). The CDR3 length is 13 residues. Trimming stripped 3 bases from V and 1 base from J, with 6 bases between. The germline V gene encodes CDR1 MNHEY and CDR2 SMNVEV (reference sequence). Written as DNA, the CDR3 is TGTGCCAGCAGTTTGACAGATAACTATGGCTACACCTTC. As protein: CASSLTDNYGYTF.

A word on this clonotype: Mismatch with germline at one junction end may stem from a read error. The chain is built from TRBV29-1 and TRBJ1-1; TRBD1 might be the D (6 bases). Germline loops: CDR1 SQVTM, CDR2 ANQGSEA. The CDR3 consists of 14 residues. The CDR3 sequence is CSVEGEGQMGEAFF. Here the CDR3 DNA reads TGCAGCGTAGAAGGGGAAGGACAGATGGGTGAAGCTTTCTTT.

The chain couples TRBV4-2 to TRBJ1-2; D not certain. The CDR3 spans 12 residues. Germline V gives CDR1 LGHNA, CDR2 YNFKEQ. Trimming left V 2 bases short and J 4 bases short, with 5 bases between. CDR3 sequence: CASSQSTYGYTF. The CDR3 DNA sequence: TGTGCCAGCAGCCAAAGTACCTATGGCTACACCTTC.

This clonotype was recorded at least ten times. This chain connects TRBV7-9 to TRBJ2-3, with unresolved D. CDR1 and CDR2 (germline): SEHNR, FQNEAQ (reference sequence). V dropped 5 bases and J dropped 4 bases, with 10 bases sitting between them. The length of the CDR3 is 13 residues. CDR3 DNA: TGTGCCAGCAGCCCGAAAGTAGCAGATACGCAGTATTTT. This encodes CASSPKVADTQYF.

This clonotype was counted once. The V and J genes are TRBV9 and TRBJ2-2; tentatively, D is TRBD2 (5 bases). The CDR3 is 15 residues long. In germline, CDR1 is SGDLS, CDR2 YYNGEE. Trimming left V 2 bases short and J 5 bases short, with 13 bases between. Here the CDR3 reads CASSVVSGGTGELFF. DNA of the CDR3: TGTGCCAGCAGCGTGGTTTCCGGAGGTACCGGGGAGCTGTTTTTT.

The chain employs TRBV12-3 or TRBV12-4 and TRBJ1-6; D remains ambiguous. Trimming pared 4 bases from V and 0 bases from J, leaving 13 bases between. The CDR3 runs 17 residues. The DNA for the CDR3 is TGTGCCAGCAGTTCTGGTGAGCTGAGCTCCTATAATTCACCCCTCCACTTT. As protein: CASSSGELSSYNSPLHF.

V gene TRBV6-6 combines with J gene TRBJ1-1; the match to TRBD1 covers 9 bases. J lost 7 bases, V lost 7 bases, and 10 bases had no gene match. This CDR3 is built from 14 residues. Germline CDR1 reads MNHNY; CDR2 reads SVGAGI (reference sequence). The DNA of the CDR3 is TGTGCCAGCATTACGACAGGGGGTGTATTTGAAGCTTTCTTT. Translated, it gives CASITTGGVFEAFF.

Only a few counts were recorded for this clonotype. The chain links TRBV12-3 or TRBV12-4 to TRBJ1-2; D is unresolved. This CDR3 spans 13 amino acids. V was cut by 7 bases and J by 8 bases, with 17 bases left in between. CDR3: CASTPWLRTGYTF. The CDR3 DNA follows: TGTGCCAGCACCCCTTGGCTACGGACGGGCTACACCTTC.

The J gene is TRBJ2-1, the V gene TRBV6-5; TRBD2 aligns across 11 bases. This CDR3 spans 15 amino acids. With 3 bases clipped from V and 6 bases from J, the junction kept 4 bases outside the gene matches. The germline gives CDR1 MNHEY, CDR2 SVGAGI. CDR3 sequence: CASSYGLAGGNEQFF. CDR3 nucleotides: TGTGCCAGCAGTTATGGTCTAGCGGGGGGCAATGAGCAGTTCTTC.

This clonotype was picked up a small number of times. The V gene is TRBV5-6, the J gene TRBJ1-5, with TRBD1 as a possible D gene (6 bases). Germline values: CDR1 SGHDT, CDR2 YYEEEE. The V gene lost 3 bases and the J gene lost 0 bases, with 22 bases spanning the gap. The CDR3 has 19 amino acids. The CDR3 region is CASSWGGSLFNYSNQPQHF. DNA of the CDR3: TGTGCCAGCAGCTGGGGGGGCTCCTTGTTCAACTATAGCAATCAGCCCCAGCATTTT.

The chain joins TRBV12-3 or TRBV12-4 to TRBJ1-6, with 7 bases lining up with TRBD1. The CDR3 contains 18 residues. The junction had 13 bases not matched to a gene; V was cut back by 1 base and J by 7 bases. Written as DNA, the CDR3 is TGTGCCAGCAGTTTAGTAATGGCAGGGGGAATTATGAATTCACCCCTCCACTTT. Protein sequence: CASSLVMAGGIMNSPLHF.

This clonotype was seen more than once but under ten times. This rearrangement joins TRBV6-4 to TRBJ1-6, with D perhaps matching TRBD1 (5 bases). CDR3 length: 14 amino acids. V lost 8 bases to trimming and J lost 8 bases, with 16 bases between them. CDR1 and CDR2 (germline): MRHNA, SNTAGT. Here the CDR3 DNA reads TGTGCCAGCGCCTCGACAGCTCGGGATTCACCCCTCCACTTT. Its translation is CASASTARDSPLHF.

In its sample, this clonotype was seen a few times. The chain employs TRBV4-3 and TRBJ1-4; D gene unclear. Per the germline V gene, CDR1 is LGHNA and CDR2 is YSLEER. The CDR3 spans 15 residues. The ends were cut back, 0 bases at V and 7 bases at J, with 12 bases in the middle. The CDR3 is CASSQDLGPSEKLFF. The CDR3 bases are TGCGCCAGCAGCCAAGATTTAGGGCCCTCTGAAAAACTGTTTTTT.

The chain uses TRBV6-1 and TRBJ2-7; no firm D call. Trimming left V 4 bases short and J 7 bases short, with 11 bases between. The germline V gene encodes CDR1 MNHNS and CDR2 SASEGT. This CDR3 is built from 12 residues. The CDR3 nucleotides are TGTGCCAGCAGTGTGACGGCTAGTGAGCAGTACGTC. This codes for CASSVTASEQYV.

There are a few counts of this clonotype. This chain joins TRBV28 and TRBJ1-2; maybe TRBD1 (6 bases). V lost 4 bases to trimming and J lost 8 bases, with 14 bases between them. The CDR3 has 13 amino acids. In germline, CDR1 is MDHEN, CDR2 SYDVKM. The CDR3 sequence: CASSYYRAGGYTF. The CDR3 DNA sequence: TGTGCCAGCAGTTATTACAGGGCTGGAGGCTACACCTTC.

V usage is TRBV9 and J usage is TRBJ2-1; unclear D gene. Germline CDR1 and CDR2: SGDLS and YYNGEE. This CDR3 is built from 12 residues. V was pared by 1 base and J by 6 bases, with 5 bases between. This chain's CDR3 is CASSVSGNEQFF. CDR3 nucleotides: TGTGCCAGCAGCGTATCAGGCAATGAGCAGTTCTTC.

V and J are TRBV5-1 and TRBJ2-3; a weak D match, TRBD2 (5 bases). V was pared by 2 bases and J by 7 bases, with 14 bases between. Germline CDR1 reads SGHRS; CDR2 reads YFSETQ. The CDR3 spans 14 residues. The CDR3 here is CASSFGGGANTQYF. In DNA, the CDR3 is TGCGCCAGCAGCTTTGGAGGCGGAGCCAATACGCAGTATTTT.

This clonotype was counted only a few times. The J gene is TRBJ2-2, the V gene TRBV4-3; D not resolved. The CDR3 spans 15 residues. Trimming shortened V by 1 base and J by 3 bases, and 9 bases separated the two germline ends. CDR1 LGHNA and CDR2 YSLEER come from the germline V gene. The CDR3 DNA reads TGCGCCAGCAGCCAAGCGGTAGATCACACCGGGGAGCTGTTTTTT. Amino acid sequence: CASSQAVDHTGELFF.

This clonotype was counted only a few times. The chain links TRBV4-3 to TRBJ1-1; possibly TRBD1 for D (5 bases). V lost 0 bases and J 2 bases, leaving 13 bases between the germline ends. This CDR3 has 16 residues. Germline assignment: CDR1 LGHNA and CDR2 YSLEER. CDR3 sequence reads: CASSQDRDATNTEAFF. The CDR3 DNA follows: TGCGCCAGCAGCCAAGACCGGGACGCGACAAACACTGAAGCTTTCTTT.

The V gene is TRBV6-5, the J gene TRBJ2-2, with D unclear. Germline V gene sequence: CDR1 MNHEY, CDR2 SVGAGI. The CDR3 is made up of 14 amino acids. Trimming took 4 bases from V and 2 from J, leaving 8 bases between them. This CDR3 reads CASSFIPNTGELFF. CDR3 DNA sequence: TGTGCCAGCAGTTTTATCCCAAACACCGGGGAGCTGTTTTTT.

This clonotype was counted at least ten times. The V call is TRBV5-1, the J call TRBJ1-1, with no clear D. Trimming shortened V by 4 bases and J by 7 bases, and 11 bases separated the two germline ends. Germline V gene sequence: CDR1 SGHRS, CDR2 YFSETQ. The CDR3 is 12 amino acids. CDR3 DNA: TGCGCCAGCAGCAGTGGATCCTTTGAAGCTTTCTTT. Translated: CASSSGSFEAFF.

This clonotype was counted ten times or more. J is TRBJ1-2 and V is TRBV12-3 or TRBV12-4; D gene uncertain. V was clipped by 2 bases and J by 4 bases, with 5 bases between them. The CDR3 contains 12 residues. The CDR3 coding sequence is TGTGCCAGCAGTTTAACCCTCTATGGCTACACCTTC. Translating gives CASSLTLYGYTF.

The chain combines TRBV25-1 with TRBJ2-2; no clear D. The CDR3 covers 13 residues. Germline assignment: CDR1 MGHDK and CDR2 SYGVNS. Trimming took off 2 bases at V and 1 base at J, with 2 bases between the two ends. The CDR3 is CASSEGNTGELFF. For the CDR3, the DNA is TGTGCCAGCAGTGAAGGGAACACCGGGGAGCTGTTTTTT.

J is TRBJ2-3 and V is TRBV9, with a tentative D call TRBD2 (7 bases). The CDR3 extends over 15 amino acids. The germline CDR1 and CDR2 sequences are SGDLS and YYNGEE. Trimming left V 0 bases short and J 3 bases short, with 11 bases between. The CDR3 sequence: CASSVGGGATDTQYF. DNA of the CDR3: TGTGCCAGCAGCGTAGGTGGGGGGGCAACAGATACGCAGTATTTT. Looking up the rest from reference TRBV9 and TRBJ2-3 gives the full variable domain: DSGVTQTPKHLITATGQRVTLRCSPRSGDLSVYWYQQSLDQGLQFLIQYYNGEERAKGNILERFSAQQFPDLHSELNLSSLELGDSALYFCASSVGGGATDTQYFGPGTRLTVL.